These 29 T cell receptor beta chains share one sample of origin, sequenced in a study of T-cell reconstitution after alpha-beta-depleted transplantation in children. Preparation of the TCRbeta library used unique molecular identifiers. In TCRdb, the PCR reads were re-called with MiXCR into one record per CDR3 protein. This table has 350,000 to 500,000 distinct CDR3 sequences, about 40% appearing once. Here the sequenced sample was PBMCs, taken before TCRalphabeta/CD19-depleted stem cell transplant. These receptors came from a girl aged 2-15 years with aplastic anemia, due to receive a stem cell transplant.

The rearrangement joins TRBV7-9 to TRBJ2-3; D is unclear. Trimming took 3 bases from V and 7 from J, leaving 11 bases between them. Germline V gene data show CDR1 as SEHNR and CDR2 as FQNEAQ (reference sequence). The CDR3 totals 13 residues. This CDR3 reads CASSLPDRNTQYF. CDR3 sequence (DNA): TGTGCCAGCAGCTTGCCTGACCGAAATACGCAGTATTTT. Combining the CDR3 with reference TRBV7-9 and TRBJ2-3 gives the whole variable domain DTGVSQNPRHKITKRGQNVTFRCDPISEHNRLYWYRQTLGQGPEFLTYFQNEAQLEKSRLLSDRFSAERPKGSFSTLEIQRTEQGDSAMYLCASSLPDRNTQYFGPGTRLTVL.

The V call is TRBV28, the J call TRBJ2-7; D might be TRBD1 (6 bases). CDR3 length: 15 residues. CDR1 and CDR2 (germline): MDHEN, SYDVKM. Trimming took 1 base from V and 2 from J, leaving 12 bases between them. This CDR3 reads CASSLYMDRPYEQYF. The DNA for the CDR3 is TGTGCCAGCAGTTTATATATGGACAGACCCTACGAGCAGTACTTC.

This rearrangement joins TRBV6-1 to TRBJ2-3; 7 bases fit TRBD2. CDR1 is MNHNS and CDR2 is SASEGT in the germline V gene. The CDR3 is 16 residues long. The trim removed 5 bases at V and 6 bases at J, leaving 14 bases unmatched. CDR3 amino acids: CASSPGSGSPRDTQYF. As DNA, the CDR3 is TGTGCCAGCAGTCCCGGTAGCGGGTCTCCCAGGGATACGCAGTATTTT.

This chain's CDR3 is CASSDKLDGELFF. CDR3 DNA: TGCGCCAGCAGCGACAAATTAGACGGAGAGCTGTTTTTT. This chain connects TRBV5-1 to TRBJ2-2; D call uncertain. The CDR3 is 13 amino acids. Germline assignment: CDR1 SGHRS and CDR2 YFSETQ. Trimming shortened V by 4 bases and J by 11 bases, and 15 bases separated the two germline ends.

The chain is built from TRBV6-5 and TRBJ2-3, with 7 positions matching TRBD2. Germline V gene data show CDR1 as MNHEY and CDR2 as SVGAGI. CDR3 length: 15 amino acids. Germline trimming cut 2 bases from V and 2 bases from J; bases unmatched to any gene: 4. CDR3 protein: CASSYGLAVTDTQYF. CDR3 sequence (DNA): TGTGCCAGCAGTTACGGGCTAGCGGTCACAGATACGCAGTATTTT.

This clonotype was observed once. V gene TRBV6-2 or TRBV6-3 combines with J gene TRBJ2-3, with 10 bases aligning to TRBD2. The CDR3 is made up of 15 amino acids. The junction had 1 base not matched to a gene; V was cut back by 0 bases and J by 4 bases. Germline CDR1 and CDR2: MNHEY and SVGEGT. DNA of the CDR3: TGTGCCAGCAGTTACTCCGGGACTAGCGCAGATACGCAGTATTTT. This gives the protein CASSYSGTSADTQYF.

This clonotype appeared a few times. The V and J genes are TRBV7-9 and TRBJ1-4; 7 bases are shared with TRBD1. The germline CDR1 and CDR2 sequences are SEHNR and FQNEAQ (reference sequence). V lost 6 bases and J lost 2; bases outside the gene matches: 3. The CDR3 has 14 residues. The chain's CDR3 is CASRSQGTNEKLFF. The CDR3 nucleotides are TGTGCCAGCAGGTCACAGGGGACTAATGAAAAACTGTTTTTT.

The gene calls are TRBV7-2 and TRBJ1-1; D unclear. Germline CDR1 reads SGHTA; CDR2 reads FQGNSA. CDR3 length: 13 amino acids. Trimming removed 2 bases from V and 6 bases from J, with 10 bases in between. Here the CDR3 reads CASSLPFLAEAFF. The CDR3 DNA is TGTGCCAGCAGCTTACCCTTTTTAGCTGAAGCTTTCTTT.

The chain links TRBV7-3 to TRBJ2-1; no reliable D call. Between the trimmed V and J ends, which lost 4 bases and 4 bases, there was a span of 11 bases. The CDR3 sequence is 14 residues long. The V gene's germline CDR1 is SGHTA and CDR2 FQGTGA. The CDR3 bases are TGTGCCAGCAGCTCCGACCTAGGTTACAATGAGCAGTTCTTC. This encodes CASSSDLGYNEQFF.

This chain links TRBV7-9 with TRBJ2-3; D gene ambiguous. The CDR3 runs to 13 residues. Trimming took off 0 bases at V and 4 bases at J, with 5 bases between the two ends. Per germline, CDR1 SEHNR and CDR2 FQNEAQ (reference sequence). CDR3 bases: TGTGCCAGCAGCTTAGCGACGCCAGATACGCAGTATTTT. This translates into CASSLATPDTQYF.

This rearrangement joins TRBV30 to TRBJ2-7; D possibly matches TRBD1 or TRBD2 (5 bases each). This CDR3 is built from 11 residues. Germline V gene sequence: CDR1 GTSNPN, CDR2 SVGIG (reference sequence). Trimming took off 4 bases at V and 6 bases at J, with 10 bases between the two ends. The CDR3 region has the DNA TGTGCCTGGACCCGGGGCGTCGAGCAGTACTTC. It translates to CAWTRGVEQYF.

The chain couples TRBV5-1 to TRBJ2-3; 8 bases line up with TRBD2. V shed 4 bases and J 2 bases; nucleotides not matched to a gene: 9. Germline CDR1 SGHRS, CDR2 YFSETQ. This CDR3 region has 16 residues. The CDR3 is CASSPGPAGDTDTQYF. In DNA form, the CDR3 reads TGCGCCAGCAGCCCGGGCCCAGCGGGGGACACAGATACGCAGTATTTT.

V and J are TRBV30 and TRBJ2-2; D is ambiguous. Trimming left V 0 bases short and J 3 bases short, with 11 bases between. Germline V gene data show CDR1 as GTSNPN and CDR2 as SVGIG (reference sequence). This CDR3 region has 15 residues. The chain's CDR3 is CAWSVGQLYTGELFF. The CDR3 DNA sequence: TGTGCCTGGAGTGTAGGGCAGCTATACACCGGGGAGCTGTTTTTT.

J is TRBJ2-7 and V is TRBV2; perhaps D is TRBD1 or TRBD2 (5 bases each). This CDR3 comprises 14 residues. V was shortened by 1 base and J by 6 bases, with 13 bases between the two germline ends. Germline loops: CDR1 SNHLY, CDR2 FYNNEI. CDR3 sequence (DNA): TGTGCCAGCAGTGAAGGAGGGCAGGGCGGCGAGCAGTACTTC. Its translation: CASSEGGQGGEQYF.

The CDR3 loop is CASSPGGAGELFF. CDR3 DNA: TGTGCCAGCAGTCCAGGGGGGGCCGGGGAGCTGTTTTTT. This sequence joins TRBV6-2 or TRBV6-3 and TRBJ2-2; D tentatively reads TRBD1 or TRBD2 (7 bases each). The CDR3 contains 13 residues. Trimming stripped 5 bases from V and 6 bases from J, with 10 bases between. Germline CDR1 MNHEY, CDR2 SVGEGT.

The chain uses TRBV7-6 and TRBJ2-2; TRBD2 matches 8 bases. V gave up 6 bases and J gave up 7 bases; unmatched junction bases: 7. Looked up from germline, CDR1 is SGHVS and CDR2 is FNYEAQ. CDR3 length: 14 amino acids. This chain's CDR3 is CASRPSGGNGELFF. DNA of the CDR3: TGTGCCAGCAGACCCAGCGGGGGCAACGGGGAGCTGTTTTTT.

This chain connects TRBV15 to TRBJ1-1; 7 bases agree with TRBD1. Looked up from germline, CDR1 is LNHNV and CDR2 is YYDKDF (reference sequence). This CDR3 is built from 11 residues. V gave up 11 bases and J gave up 2 bases; unmatched junction bases: 2. CDR3 residues: CASGGNTEAFF. CDR3 coding DNA: TGTGCCTCAGGGGGAAACACTGAAGCTTTCTTT.

The table lists this clonotype with a few counts. V is TRBV7-2 and J is TRBJ2-3; D gene unclear. The germline CDR1 and CDR2 sequences are SGHTA and FQGNSA. Trimming took 5 bases from V and 0 from J, leaving 15 bases between them. The CDR3 totals 16 residues. Written as DNA, the CDR3 is TGTGCCAGCAGCCCCCGGCGCCTCTCTAGCACAGATACGCAGTATTTT. Amino acid sequence: CASSPRRLSSTDTQYF.

At least ten counts were recorded for this clonotype. The chain joins TRBV29-1 to TRBJ2-1; TRBD1 matches 7 bases. CDR1 is SQVTM and CDR2 is ANQGSEA in the germline V gene. This CDR3 has 14 residues. V lost 7 bases to trimming and J lost 0 bases; unmatched junction nucleotides: 6. The CDR3 nucleotides read TGCAGCGCCGGGACAGTCTACTCCTACAATGAGCAGTTCTTC. It yields the protein CSAGTVYSYNEQFF.

This clonotype was seen repeatedly, ten times or more. This chain links TRBV7-2 with TRBJ2-2; the D gene is possibly TRBD2 (5 bases). The CDR3 sequence is 16 residues long. Germline CDR1 SGHTA, CDR2 FQGNSA. V lost 5 bases and J lost 1, with 14 bases in between. The CDR3 sequence: CASSPTSGRNTGELFF. Here the CDR3 DNA reads TGTGCCAGCAGCCCTACCAGCGGTCGGAACACCGGGGAGCTGTTTTTT.

The rearrangement joins TRBV6-5 to TRBJ1-1; D may be TRBD1 (5 bases). The germline CDR1 and CDR2 sequences are MNHEY and SVGAGI. Trimming shortened V by 5 bases and J by 6 bases, and 10 bases separated the two germline ends. The CDR3 is made up of 12 amino acids. The CDR3 sequence is CASSSGGSEAFF. The CDR3, as DNA: TGTGCCAGCAGTAGCGGGGGGTCTGAAGCTTTCTTT.

This clonotype was seen more than once but under ten times. This rearrangement joins TRBV2 to TRBJ2-3; 9 positions match TRBD2. V dropped 0 bases and J dropped 4; count of bases not matched to a gene: 5. CDR1 and CDR2 (germline): SNHLY, FYNNEI. The CDR3 extends over 16 amino acids. CDR3 in amino acids: CASSEASGRSADTQYF. The CDR3 nucleotides are TGTGCCAGCAGTGAAGCGAGCGGGAGGTCGGCAGATACGCAGTATTTT.

This clonotype has a count of ten or more. The chain couples TRBV7-2 to TRBJ1-6; TRBD1 aligns across 8 bases. Germline V lookup: CDR1 SGHTA, CDR2 FQGNSA. The CDR3 loop spans 16 amino acids. J was trimmed by 10 bases and V by 5 bases; bases with no gene match: 13. The CDR3 here is CASSRRDRTLTSPLHF. The CDR3 DNA reads TGTGCCAGCAGCCGCCGGGACAGGACTTTAACCTCACCCCTCCACTTT.

The rearrangement links TRBV28 to TRBJ2-2, with D possibly TRBD1 on 5 matching bases. The CDR3 runs to 15 residues. Trimming shortened V by 4 bases and J by 4 bases, and 13 bases separated the two germline ends. The V gene's germline CDR1 is MDHEN and CDR2 SYDVKM. CDR3 amino acids: CASSSQVLSTGELFF. DNA of the CDR3: TGTGCCAGCAGTTCACAGGTCCTAAGCACCGGGGAGCTGTTTTTT.

The CDR3: CSARSRLAGASQYF. CDR3 sequence (DNA): TGCAGTGCTAGAAGCCGACTGGCGGGAGCCTCTCAGTACTTC. V usage is TRBV20-1 and J usage is TRBJ2-7; 7 nucleotides line up with TRBD2. Germline CDR1 and CDR2: DFQATT and SNEGSKA (reference sequence). The CDR3 totals 14 residues. After removal of 2 bases from V and 10 bases from J, the junction contained 14 bases not matched to a gene.

This rearrangement joins TRBV5-1 to TRBJ2-7; 11 bases line up with TRBD2. Looked up from germline, CDR1 is SGHRS and CDR2 is YFSETQ. After removal of 4 bases from V and 9 bases from J, the junction contained 12 bases not matched to a gene. The CDR3 totals 15 residues. The CDR3 DNA sequence: TGCGCCAGCAGCCCCACTAGCGGGAGCCCCCTAGGGCAGTACTTC. Protein sequence: CASSPTSGSPLGQYF.

CDR3 nucleotide sequence: TGTGCCAGCAGTTTAATCGGGACAGGGGACCGCACAGATACGCAGTATTTT. Its protein is CASSLIGTGDRTDTQYF. The chain links TRBV12-3 or TRBV12-4 to TRBJ2-3; 10 bases fit TRBD1. The CDR3 contains 17 residues. V lost 2 bases, J lost 1 base, and 6 bases stayed unmatched.

There are a few counts of this clonotype. Here the CDR3 DNA reads TGCGCCAGCAGCTTCGAGGAGCCGGGCACAGATACGCAGTATTTT. Translating gives CASSFEEPGTDTQYF. This chain joins TRBV5-1 and TRBJ2-3; D not certain. The CDR3 has 15 amino acids. Trimming cost V 2 bases and J 1 base, with 11 bases left between them. CDR1 is SGHRS and CDR2 is YFSETQ in the germline V gene.

This clonotype was observed a handful of times. The V call is TRBV28, the J call TRBJ1-2, with TRBD1 as a possible D gene (5 bases). The germline CDR1 and CDR2 sequences are MDHEN and SYDVKM. The CDR3 runs to 15 residues. Trimming removed 4 bases at V and 5 bases at J, with 17 bases between. The CDR3: CASSSSQGGEYGYTF. CDR3 in DNA: TGTGCCAGCAGTTCCTCCCAGGGAGGAGAGTATGGCTACACCTTC.